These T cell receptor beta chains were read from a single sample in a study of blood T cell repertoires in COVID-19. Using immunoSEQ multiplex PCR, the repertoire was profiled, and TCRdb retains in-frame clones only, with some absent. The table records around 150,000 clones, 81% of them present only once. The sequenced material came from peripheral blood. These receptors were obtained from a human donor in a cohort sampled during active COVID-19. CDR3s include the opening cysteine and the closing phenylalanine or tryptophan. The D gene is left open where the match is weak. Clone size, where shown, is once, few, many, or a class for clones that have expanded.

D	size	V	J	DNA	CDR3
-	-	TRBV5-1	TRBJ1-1	TGCGCCAGCAGCTTGGGGCTCACCTCGGGCACTGAAGCTTTCTTT	CASSLGLTSGTEAFF
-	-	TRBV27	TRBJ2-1	TGTGCCAGCAGTACAGGTAGCTCCTACAATGAGCAGTTCTTC	CASSTGSSYNEQFF
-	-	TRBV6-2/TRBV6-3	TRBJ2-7	TGTGCCAGCAGCACCCCCGGGACTCCAAGCTCCTACGAGCAGTACTTC	CASSTPGTPSSYEQYF
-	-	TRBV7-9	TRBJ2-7	TGTGCCAGCAGCTCCGTTGGGGCGTCCTACGAGCAGTACTTC	CASSSVGASYEQYF
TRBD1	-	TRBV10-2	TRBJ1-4	TGCGCCAGCATGGGACAGCTTAATGAAAAACTGTTTTTT	CASMGQLNEKLFF
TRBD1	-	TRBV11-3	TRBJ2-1	TGTGCCAGCAGCCCCGACAGGGTTGAGCAGTTCTTC	CASSPDRVEQFF
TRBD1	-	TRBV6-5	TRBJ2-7	TGTGCCAGCAGCCAGGGGGTGCCTGGGGGTTACGAGCAGTACTTC	CASSQGVPGGYEQYF
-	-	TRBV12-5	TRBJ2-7	TGTGCTAGTGGCTCGGACTCGGGCGAGCAGTACTTC	CASGSDSGEQYF
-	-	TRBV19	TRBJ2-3	TGTGCCAGTAGGAAGACAGGCGCCAGCACAGATACGCAGTATTTT	CASRKTGASTDTQYF
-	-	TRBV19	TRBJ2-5	TGTGCCAGTAGTCCCAAGGGCAATCCGGGAGCTGTACAGACCCAGTACTTC	CASSPKGNPGAVQTQYF
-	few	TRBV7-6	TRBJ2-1	TGTGCCAGCAGCTTAGGGCGGAACAATGAGCAGTTCTTC	CASSLGRNNEQFF
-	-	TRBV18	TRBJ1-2	TGTGCCAGCTCGCCTCAGACAATCGCCTATCATGGCTACACCTTC	CASSPQTIAYHGYTF
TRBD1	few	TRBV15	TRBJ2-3	TGTGCCACCAGCAGAACAGGGGGCGGGACAGATACGCAGTATTTT	CATSRTGGGTDTQYF
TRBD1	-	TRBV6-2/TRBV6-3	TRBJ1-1	TGTGCCAGCAGTTTAAAGGGGGCGACGGGCACTGAAGCTTTCTTT	CASSLKGATGTEAFF
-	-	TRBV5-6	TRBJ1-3	TGTGCCAGCAACGACAGGCATAGTGGAAACACCATATATTTT	CASNDRHSGNTIYF
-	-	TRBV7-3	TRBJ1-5	TGTGCCAGCAGCACCGGGGCGGGGACGACCCAGCATTTT	CASSTGAGTTQHF
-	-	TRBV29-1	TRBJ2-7	TGCAGCGTTGCTACCAACTACGAGCAGTACTTC	CSVATNYEQYF
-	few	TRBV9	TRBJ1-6	TGTGCCAGCAGCGGTTACAGGGACTCCTATAATTCACCCCTCCACTTT	CASSGYRDSYNSPLHF
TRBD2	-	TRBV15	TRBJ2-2	TGTGCCACCAGCAGAGATCGGGGGGAGACCGGGGAGCTGTTTTTT	CATSRDRGETGELFF
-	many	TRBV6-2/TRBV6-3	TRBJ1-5	TGTGCCAGCAGCGGAGGGTTTTTGTACAATCAGCCCCAGCATTTT	CASSGGFLYNQPQHF
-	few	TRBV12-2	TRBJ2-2	TGTGCAAGTCGCTTACCGGGACTAGCGCCCGGGGAGCTGTTTTTT	CASRLPGLAPGELFF
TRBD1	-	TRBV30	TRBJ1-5	TGTGCCTGGGGTCATGGGGCAGGGGGAAATCAGCCCCAGCATTTT	CAWGHGAGGNQPQHF
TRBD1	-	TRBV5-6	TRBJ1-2	TGTGCCAGCAGCTGGGGGACAGGGCCAGGCCATGGCTACACCTTC	CASSWGTGPGHGYTF
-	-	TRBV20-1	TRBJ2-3	TGCAGTGCTAGTGGGCAGTACGCAGATACGCAGTATTTT	CSASGQYADTQYF
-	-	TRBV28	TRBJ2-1	TGTGCCAGCAGGTCTAAGAAACAGGGCTCCTACAATGAGCAGTTCTTC	CASRSKKQGSYNEQFF
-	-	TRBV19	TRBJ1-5	TGTGCCAGTAGTATAAACGGTCGCAGCAATCAGCCCCAGCATTTT	CASSINGRSNQPQHF
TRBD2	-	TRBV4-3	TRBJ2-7	TGCGCCAGCAGCCAAGGGCGGGAGGCCTACGAGCAGTACTTC	CASSQGREAYEQYF
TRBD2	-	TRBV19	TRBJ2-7	TGTGCCAGTAGCAGGACTAGCGGGAGCAACGAGCAGTACTTC	CASSRTSGSNEQYF
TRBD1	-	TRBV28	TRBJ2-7	TGTGCCAGCAGTCTGGGGGGGACAGGGGGTTTATCCGGCGAGCAGTACTTC	CASSLGGTGGLSGEQYF
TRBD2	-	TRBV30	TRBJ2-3	TGTGCCTGGAGTGCATTCCCTCCCAGGACTAGCGGGCAAGATACGCAGTATTTT	CAWSAFPPRTSGQDTQYF